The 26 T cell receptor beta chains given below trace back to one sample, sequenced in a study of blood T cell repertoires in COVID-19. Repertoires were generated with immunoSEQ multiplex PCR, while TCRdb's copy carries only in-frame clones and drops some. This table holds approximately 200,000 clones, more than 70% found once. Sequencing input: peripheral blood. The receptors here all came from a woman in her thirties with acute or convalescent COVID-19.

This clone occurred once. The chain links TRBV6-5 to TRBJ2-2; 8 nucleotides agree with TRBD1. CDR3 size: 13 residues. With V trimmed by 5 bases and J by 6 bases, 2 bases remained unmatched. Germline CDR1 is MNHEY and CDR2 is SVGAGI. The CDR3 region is CASSRQGPGELFF. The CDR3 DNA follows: TGTGCCAGCAGTCGACAGGGGCCCGGGGAGCTGTTTTTT.

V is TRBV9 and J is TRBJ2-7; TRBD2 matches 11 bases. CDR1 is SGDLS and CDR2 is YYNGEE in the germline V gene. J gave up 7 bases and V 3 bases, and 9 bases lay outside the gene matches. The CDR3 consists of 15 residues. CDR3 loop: CASSATGTSGHEQYF. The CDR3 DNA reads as TGTGCCAGCAGCGCGACCGGGACTAGCGGCCATGAGCAGTACTTC.

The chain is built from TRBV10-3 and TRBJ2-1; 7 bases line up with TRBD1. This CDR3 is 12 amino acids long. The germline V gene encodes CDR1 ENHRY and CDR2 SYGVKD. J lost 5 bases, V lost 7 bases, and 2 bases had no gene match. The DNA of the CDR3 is TGTGCCATCACCAGGGGGAACAATGAGCAGTTCTTC. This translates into CAITRGNNEQFF.

As DNA, the CDR3 is TGTGCCAGCAGCACCCGGACTAGATACGAGCAGTACTTC. The encoded protein is CASSTRTRYEQYF. The chain carries TRBV7-2 and TRBJ2-7; 7 bases line up with TRBD2. Germline-derived CDR1 and CDR2 are SGHTA and FQGNSA. CDR3 length: 13 residues. The V and J ends lost 5 bases and 4 bases, in that order; junction bases with no gene match: 5.

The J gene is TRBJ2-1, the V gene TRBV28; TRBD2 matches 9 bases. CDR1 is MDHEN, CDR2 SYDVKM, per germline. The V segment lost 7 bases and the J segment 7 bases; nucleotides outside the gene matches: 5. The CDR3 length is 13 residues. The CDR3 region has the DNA TGTGCCAGCACTAGCGGGACTGGTAATGAGCAGTTCTTC. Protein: CASTSGTGNEQFF.

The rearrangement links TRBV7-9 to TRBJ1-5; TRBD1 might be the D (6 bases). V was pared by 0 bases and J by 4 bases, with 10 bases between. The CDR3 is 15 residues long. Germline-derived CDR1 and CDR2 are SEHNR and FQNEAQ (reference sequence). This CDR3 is CASSLAGTSNQPQHF. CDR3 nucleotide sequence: TGTGCCAGCAGCTTAGCCGGGACATCGAATCAGCCCCAGCATTTT.

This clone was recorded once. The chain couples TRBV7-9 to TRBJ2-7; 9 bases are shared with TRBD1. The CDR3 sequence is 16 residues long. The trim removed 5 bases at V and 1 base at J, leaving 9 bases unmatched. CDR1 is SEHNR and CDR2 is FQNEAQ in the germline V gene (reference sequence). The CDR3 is CASSPAQGALSYEQYF. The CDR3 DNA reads TGTGCCAGCAGCCCAGCACAGGGGGCCCTTTCCTACGAGCAGTACTTC.

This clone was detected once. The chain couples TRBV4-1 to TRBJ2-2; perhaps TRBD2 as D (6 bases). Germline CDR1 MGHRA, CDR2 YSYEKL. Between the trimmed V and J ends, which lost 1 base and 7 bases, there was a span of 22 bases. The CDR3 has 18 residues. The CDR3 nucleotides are TGCGCCAGCAGCCAAGTCCCCATCTCCCGGGACTCTCTCGGGGAGCTGTTTTTT. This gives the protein CASSQVPISRDSLGELFF.

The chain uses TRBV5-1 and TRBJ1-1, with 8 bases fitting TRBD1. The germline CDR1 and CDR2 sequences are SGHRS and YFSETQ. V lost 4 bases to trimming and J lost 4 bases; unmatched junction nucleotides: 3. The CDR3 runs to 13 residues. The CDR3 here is CASSTDRGTEAFF. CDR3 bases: TGCGCCAGCAGCACCGACAGGGGCACTGAAGCTTTCTTT. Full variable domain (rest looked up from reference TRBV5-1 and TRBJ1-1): KAGVTQTPRYLIKTRGQQVTLSCSPISGHRSVSWYQQTPGQGLQFLFEYFSETQRNKGNFPGRFSGRQFSNSRSEMNVSTLELGDSALYLCASSTDRGTEAFFGQGTRLTVV.

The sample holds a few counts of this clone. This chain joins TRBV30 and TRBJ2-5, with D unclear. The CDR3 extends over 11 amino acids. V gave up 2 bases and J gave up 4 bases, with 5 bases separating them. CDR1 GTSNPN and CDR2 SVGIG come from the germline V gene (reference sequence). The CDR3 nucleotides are TGTGCCTGGAGTCTATCAGAGACCCAGTACTTC. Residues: CAWSLSETQYF.

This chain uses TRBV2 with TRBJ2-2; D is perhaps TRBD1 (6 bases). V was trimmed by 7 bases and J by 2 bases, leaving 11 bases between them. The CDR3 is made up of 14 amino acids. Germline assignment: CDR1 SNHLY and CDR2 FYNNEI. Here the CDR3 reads CASKTGSNTGELFF. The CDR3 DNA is TGTGCCAGCAAAACAGGGTCAAACACCGGGGAGCTGTTTTTT. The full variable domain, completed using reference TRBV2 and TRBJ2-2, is EPEVTQTPSHQVTQMGQEVILRCVPISNHLYFYWYRQILGQKVEFLVSFYNNEISEKSEIFDDQFSVERPDGSNFTLKIRSTKLEDSAMYFCASKTGSNTGELFFGEGSRLTVL.

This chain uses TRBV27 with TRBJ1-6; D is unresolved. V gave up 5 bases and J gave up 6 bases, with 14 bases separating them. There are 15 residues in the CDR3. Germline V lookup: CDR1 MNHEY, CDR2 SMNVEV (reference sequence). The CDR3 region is CASSPTLGGNSPLHF. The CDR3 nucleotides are TGTGCCAGCAGTCCGACCCTCGGAGGTAATTCACCCCTCCACTTT.

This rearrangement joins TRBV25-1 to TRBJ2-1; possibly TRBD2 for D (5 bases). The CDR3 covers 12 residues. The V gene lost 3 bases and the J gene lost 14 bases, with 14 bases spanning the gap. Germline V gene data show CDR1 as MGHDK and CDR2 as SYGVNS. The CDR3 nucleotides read TGTGCCAGCAGTGAGGTCATGGACGGGAAGTTCTTC. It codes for CASSEVMDGKFF.

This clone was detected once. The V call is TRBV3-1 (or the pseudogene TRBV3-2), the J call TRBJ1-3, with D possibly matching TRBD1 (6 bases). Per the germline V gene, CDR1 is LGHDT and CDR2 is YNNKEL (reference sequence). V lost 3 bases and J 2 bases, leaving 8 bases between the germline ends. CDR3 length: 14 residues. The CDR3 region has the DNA TGTGCCAGCAGCCACTGGGGGCCTGGAAACACCATATATTTT. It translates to CASSHWGPGNTIYF.

CDR3 nucleotides: TGTGCCAGCTCAGGGACACAGAACACTGAAGCTTTCTTT. Translating gives CASSGTQNTEAFF. V and J are TRBV18 and TRBJ1-1, with D possibly being TRBD1 (6 bases). Trimming took 5 bases from V and 1 from J, leaving 8 bases between them. The CDR3 extends over 13 amino acids. The V gene's germline CDR1 is KGHSH and CDR2 LQKENI.

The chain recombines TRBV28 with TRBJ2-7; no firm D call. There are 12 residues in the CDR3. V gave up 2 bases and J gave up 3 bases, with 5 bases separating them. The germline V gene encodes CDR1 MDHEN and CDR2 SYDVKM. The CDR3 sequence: CASSLPYYEQYF. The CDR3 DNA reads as TGTGCCAGCAGTTTACCCTACTACGAGCAGTACTTC.

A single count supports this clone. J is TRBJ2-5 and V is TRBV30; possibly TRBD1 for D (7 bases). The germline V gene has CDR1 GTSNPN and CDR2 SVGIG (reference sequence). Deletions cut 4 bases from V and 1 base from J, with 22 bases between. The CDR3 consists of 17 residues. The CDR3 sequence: CAWNDGQGGVFQETQYF. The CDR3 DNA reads TGTGCCTGGAACGACGGCCAGGGGGGTGTATTCCAAGAGACCCAGTACTTC.

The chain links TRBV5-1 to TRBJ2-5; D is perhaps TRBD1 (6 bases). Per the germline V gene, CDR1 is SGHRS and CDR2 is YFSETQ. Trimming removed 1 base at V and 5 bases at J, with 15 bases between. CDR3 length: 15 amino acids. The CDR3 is CASSLIDRRVETQYF. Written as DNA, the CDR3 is TGCGCCAGCAGCTTGATAGACAGGCGAGTGGAGACCCAGTACTTC. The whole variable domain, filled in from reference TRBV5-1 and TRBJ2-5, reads KAGVTQTPRYLIKTRGQQVTLSCSPISGHRSVSWYQQTPGQGLQFLFEYFSETQRNKGNFPGRFSGRQFSNSRSEMNVSTLELGDSALYLCASSLIDRRVETQYFGPGTRLLVL.

The chain's CDR3 is CAWSPQGAALNTEAFF. CDR3 nucleotide sequence: TGTGCCTGGAGCCCACAGGGGGCCGCTCTGAACACTGAAGCTTTCTTT. This rearrangement joins TRBV30 to TRBJ1-1, with TRBD1 matching 9 bases. The CDR3 has 16 amino acids. V lost 3 bases to trimming and J lost 0 bases; unmatched junction nucleotides: 8. Germline V gene lookup returns CDR1 GTSNPN and CDR2 SVGIG (reference sequence).

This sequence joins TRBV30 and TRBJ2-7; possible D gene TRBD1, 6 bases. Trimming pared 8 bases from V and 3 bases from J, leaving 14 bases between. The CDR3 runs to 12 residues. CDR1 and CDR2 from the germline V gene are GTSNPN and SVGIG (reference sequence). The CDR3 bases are TGTGCCGGCCTCCGGGACAACTACGAGCAGTACTTC. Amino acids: CAGLRDNYEQYF.

Here the CDR3 reads CASSLRWGSLRALAKNIQYF. The CDR3 DNA sequence: TGCGCCAGCAGTCTCCGCTGGGGTTCTCTGAGGGCCCTGGCCAAAAACATTCAGTACTTC. The rearrangement uses TRBV23-1 and TRBJ2-4, with D maybe TRBD2 (5 bases). TRBV23-1 is marked as an open reading frame, function uncertain. V lost 4 bases and J lost 1, with 26 bases in between. The CDR3 consists of 20 residues.

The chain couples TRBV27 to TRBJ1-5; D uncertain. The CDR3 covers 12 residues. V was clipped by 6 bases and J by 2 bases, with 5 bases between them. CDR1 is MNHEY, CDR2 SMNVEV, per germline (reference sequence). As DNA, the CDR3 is TGTGCCAGCAGCACACGCAATCAGCCCCAGCATTTT. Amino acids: CASSTRNQPQHF.

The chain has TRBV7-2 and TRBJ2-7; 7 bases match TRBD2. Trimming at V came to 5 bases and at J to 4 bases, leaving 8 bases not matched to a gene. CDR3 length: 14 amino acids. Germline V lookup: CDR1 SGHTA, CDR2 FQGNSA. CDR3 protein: CASSPGRRGYEQYF. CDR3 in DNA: TGTGCCAGCAGCCCCGGGAGGCGGGGATACGAGCAGTACTTC.

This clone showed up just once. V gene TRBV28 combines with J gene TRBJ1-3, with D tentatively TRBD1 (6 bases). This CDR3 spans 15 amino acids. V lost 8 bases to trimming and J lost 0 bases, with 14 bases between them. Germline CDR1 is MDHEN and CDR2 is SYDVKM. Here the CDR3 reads CASSGDTSSGNTIYF. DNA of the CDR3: TGTGCCAGCTCTGGGGACACTAGCTCTGGAAACACCATATATTTT.

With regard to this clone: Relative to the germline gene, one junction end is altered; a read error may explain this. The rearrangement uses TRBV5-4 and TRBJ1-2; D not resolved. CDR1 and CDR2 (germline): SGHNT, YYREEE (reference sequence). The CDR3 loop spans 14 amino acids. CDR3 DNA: TGTGCCGGCAGCTTCTCGGGTTTTAACTATGGCTACACCTTC. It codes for CAGSFSGFNYGYTF.

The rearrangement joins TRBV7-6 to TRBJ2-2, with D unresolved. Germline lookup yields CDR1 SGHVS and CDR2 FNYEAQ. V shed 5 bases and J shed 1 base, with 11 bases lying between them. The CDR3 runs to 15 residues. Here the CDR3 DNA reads TGTGCCAGCAGCCTGTCTGACTGGAACACCGGGGAGCTGTTTTTT. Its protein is CASSLSDWNTGELFF.